This paragraph covers one T cell receptor beta chain sequence. These data come from a study of blood T cell repertoires in COVID-19. As for the study in general: From the United States, Italy and Spain came samples of acute and convalescent COVID-19. PBMCs, B-cell-depleted T cells, or T cells provided the cDNA or gDNA that made up the material.

Methods used by the authors: Researchers report that nucleated cell counts were estimated from reference gene primer amplification. TCRdb's table, derived via immunoSEQ multiplex PCR, lists solely in-frame clones and lacks some. V, J and clone size are taken as reported in that table, and D and trimming were inferred from the DNA itself. The sample carries 190,000 or so clones, roughly four fifths recorded once. V shed 3 bases and J 4 bases; nucleotides not matched to a gene: 17. This CDR3 is 18 amino acids long. Germline V CDR1 and CDR2: SSHAT, FNYEAQ (reference sequence). Sequencing was performed on peripheral blood. The receptor comes from a man between 50 and 59 years old who had recovered from COVID-19. The chain recombines TRBV7-7 with TRBJ2-7, with TRBD1 matching 8 bases. This CDR3 reads CASSFHLLQGAPRYEQYF. The CDR3 bases are TGTGCCAGCAGCTTCCACTTGCTCCAGGGGGCGCCGAGGTACGAGCAGTACTTC.